This T cell receptor (beta chain) is drawn from a study of T cell clonotyping in hematopoietic cell transplantation. Findings and limits, study-wide: Broader posttransplant TCR repertoire diversity was predicted by graft donor and pretransplant recipient Inverse Simpson Index values. Pathologically expanded recipient clonotypes increased progressively from day 30 to day 180 as diversity fell. Cells were unsorted, so CD4 and CD8 contributions were not separated. Few recipient clonotypes overlapped donors; over 95% were de novo at given depth.

Only in-frame clones appear in the TCRdb table, and some are missing; sequencing was by immunoSEQ multiplex PCR. Here the sample spans about 45,000 clones, roughly 80% being singletons. Described time point: recipient sample about 28 days before transplant, after cytoreduction. V shed 0 bases and J 3 bases; nucleotides not matched to a gene: 5. CDR3 length: 15 residues. In germline, CDR1 is MNHEY, CDR2 SVGAGI. As for this clone: As yet, its antigen is unknown.

This sequence originates from a man between 60 and 70 years old with myelodysplastic syndrome. Some clones in this sample may be carry-over from other donors' samples. The chain links TRBV6-5 to TRBJ2-7; 7 bases align to TRBD1. The source material was peripheral blood mononuclear cells, sampled before stem cell transplant. CDR3 bases: TGTGCCAGCAGTTACTCCGGGACAGCCTACTACGAGCAGTACTTC. It codes for CASSYSGTAYYEQYF.